This T cell receptor beta chain was captured by sequencing in a study of CD8 T cells in ankylosing spondylitis. Whole-study results and caveats: What appeared characteristic of ankylosing spondylitis blood was a TCR beta motif of under 10 highly homologous variants. Reported data indicate significant enrichment of disease-linked clones within matched ankylosing spondylitis synovial fluid. Earlier literature documents some of the motif variants in reactive arthritis synovial fluid and blood.

In its sample, this clonotype was seen many times. Antigen: not known. Each TCR beta library was made by quantitative 5'-RACE that incorporated molecular barcodes. TCRdb re-derived calls from the 5' RACE reads in MiXCR, one entry per CDR3 protein. The sample lists under 150,000 distinct CDR3 sequences; roughly an eighth were seen once. CDR1 is SEHNR, CDR2 FQNEAQ, per germline (reference sequence). The CDR3 covers 13 residues. Trimming left V 3 bases short and J 0 bases short, with 6 bases between. The clonotype originates from a female donor with ankylosing spondylitis or in good health (not recorded which). Sequencing was carried out using blood, either unsorted or a sorted T cell fraction (not recorded which). The V and J genes are TRBV7-9 and TRBJ2-7; D is undetermined. This CDR3 is CASSFAFSYEQYF. The CDR3 coding sequence is TGTGCCAGCAGCTTCGCCTTCTCCTACGAGCAGTACTTC. The full variable domain, with the rest looked up from reference TRBV7-9 and TRBJ2-7, is DTGVSQNPRHKITKRGQNVTFRCDPISEHNRLYWYRQTLGQGPEFLTYFQNEAQLEKSRLLSDRFSAERPKGSFSTLEIQRTEQGDSAMYLCASSFAFSYEQYFGPGTRLTVT.